The sequence of this TCR beta chain was determined in a study of neoadjuvant anti-PD-1 for oral cavity cancer (dated by TCRdb to the early 2020s). Regarding the research as a whole: Before curative-intent surgical resection, most patients were given three to four biweekly doses of nivolumab at 3 mg/kg. Under RECIST 1.1, patients with complete response, partial response or stable disease were classed as responders, and patients with progression were classed as non-responders. The parent correlative cohort had roughly 12 patients and a response rate of more than 25%. For patients who did not progress, a fourth nivolumab dose was given around day 43, followed by definitive surgical resection on days 50-56.

Reading the germline V gene gives CDR1 SNHLY and CDR2 FYNNEI. The germline ends are 20 bases apart after V is trimmed by 10 bases and J by 0 bases. CDR3 length: 16 amino acids, cysteine to phenylalanine. Kept here is only the CDR3 DNA, which spans 48 bases and is read in frame from base 1. Points the paper makes about the study in general: After neoadjuvant nivolumab, non-responders showed significantly higher T cell clonality (Gini index) in PBMCs than responders did. A higher pretreatment blood Treg/Th17 ratio correlated with both higher pretreatment blood TCRbeta clonality and lower post-treatment tumor TCRbeta clonality. Only a few patients per response group were included in the TCR analyses, and the authors called for validation in larger cohorts.

Comments on this clone: The antigen this receptor binds is unknown. No base qualities exist here, and no much larger clone lies one base off it.

What the time point label conveys for this sample: before neoadjuvant nivolumab. The patients had newly diagnosed stage II-IVA oral cavity squamous cell carcinoma and had not received any prior systemic or radiation treatment. The cohort was made up of patients with locally advanced, HPV-negative oral cavity squamous cell carcinoma. Peripheral blood mononuclear cells were analyzed directly and were not maintained or expanded in culture. Samples were obtained from a longitudinal correlative study of a single-arm phase II trial of neoadjuvant nivolumab in oral cavity squamous cell carcinoma. Subject-matched pre- and post-treatment PBMCs and tumors from three responders and three non-responders were subjected to genomic DNA-based TCRbeta sequencing. Peripheral blood mononuclear cells were collected before nivolumab treatment and again after treatment, at the time of surgery. The Maxwell RSC DNA from Cells kit was used to extract genomic DNA from PBMCs.

For deep sequencing of PBMC libraries, mostly about 480 ng of input genomic DNA was used, and six replicates were run per sample. The immunoSEQ hsTCRbeta kit was used to prepare TCRbeta libraries according to the manufacturer's instructions. The completed libraries were mixed into a single pool at 3 nM, then sequenced with an Illumina NovaSeq 6000 S4 flow cell. In the authors' own workflow: The immunoSEQ Analyzer was used for raw data preprocessing and quality control. The analysis was restricted to productive rearrangements, with each unique CDR3 amino acid sequence defining a clonotype. Repertoire clonality was estimated as the Gini-Simpson index, which was calculated using the R package tcR. Gini indices were compared with Student's t test, and associations with tumor size change were assessed by Pearson correlation. TCRdb stores this immuneACCESS table with in-frame sequences only. Part of the clones is absent; in the studies checked, under half of the shortfall reflects unresolved V genes, and no reason is known for the rest. D and trimming were read from the DNA, whereas the V and J calls and clone size are those reported in that table. The sample table lists more than 15,000 clones, roughly 62% of them with a count of one. About 3% of the sample rests with the top ten.

The clonotype originates from a person aged 35-79 years with oral cavity squamous cell carcinoma. The sample in question was PBMCs, obtained before nivolumab (anti-PD-1) treatment. The rearranged segments are TRBV2 and TRBJ2-3; the D segment is perhaps TRBD1 or TRBD2, each sharing 5 matched bases. At the DNA level, the sequence is TGTGCCATCCCATGGGACCCAGGAAGCAGCACAGATACGCAGTATTTT. Its protein reads: CAIPWDPGSSTDTQYF. The CDR3 plus the reference TRBV2 and TRBJ2-3 genes for the other parts give the full variable domain: EPEVTQTPSHQVTQMGQEVILRCVPISNHLYFYWYRQILGQKVEFLVSFYNNEISEKSEIFDDQFSVERPDGSNFTLKIRSTKLEDSAMYFCAIPWDPGSSTDTQYFGPGTRLTVL.